The entry that follows covers one TCR beta chain sequence. Its antigen is still unknown. V shed 4 bases and J 6 bases; nucleotides not matched to a gene: 5. Germline CDR1 is ENHRY and CDR2 is SYGVKD. The CDR3 consists of 13 residues. Primers: 60 Vbeta forward and 13 Jbeta reverse. Generated by immunoSEQ multiplex PCR, the TCRdb table keeps only in-frame clones and is missing some. The sample holds roughly 130,000 clones, 60% to 85% seen once. The data are from a study of cytomegalovirus exposure and HLA in healthy donors. Study results and caveats: Reported findings show TCR beta sequences accurately forecast HLA-A and HLA-B alleles in most subjects.

Sequenced sample: PBMCs. This receptor was identified in a man between 40 and 49 years old in good health and CMV-seronegative. The chain combines TRBV10-3 with TRBJ1-2; 7 bases agree with TRBD1. The chain's CDR3 is CAISASQGHGYTF. The CDR3 DNA reads as TGTGCCATCAGTGCATCACAGGGGCATGGCTACACCTTC.